The next 20 T cell receptor beta chains were all read from a single sample in a study of T-cell memory formation after mild COVID-19. MiXCR, applied by TCRdb to the 5' RACE reads, yields one record per CDR3 protein. The sample lists approximately 200,000 distinct CDR3 sequences, approximately 16% occurring once. Sequencing was performed on PBMCs or a T cell subset sorted from them (not recorded which). Receptors originate from an adult woman who had mild COVID-19 (a few samples of this study predate the infection). Cell type and time point are not known.

This clonotype was recorded a few times. The V call is TRBV4-3, the J call TRBJ2-3; 10 positions agree with TRBD2. CDR3 size: 15 residues. V dropped 1 base and J dropped 6; count of bases not matched to a gene: 4. CDR1 LGHNA and CDR2 YSLEER come from the germline V gene. CDR3: CASSQGLAGRDTQYF. In DNA form, the CDR3 reads TGCGCCAGCAGCCAAGGACTAGCGGGTCGGGATACGCAGTATTTT.

This chain joins TRBV19 and TRBJ1-4; TRBD1 aligns across 9 bases. CDR3 size: 21 residues. V was clipped by 5 bases and J by 0 bases; unmatched bases: 19. CDR1 LNHDA and CDR2 SQIVND come from the germline V gene (reference sequence). CDR3 sequence (DNA): TGTGCCAGTAGTTTCTCTTCTCTTAGAGGGACAGGGTTCTCAACTAATGAAAAACTGTTTTTT. This codes for CASSFSSLRGTGFSTNEKLFF.

The chain is built from TRBV30 and TRBJ2-2; TRBD2 agrees at 9 bases. Germline-derived CDR1 and CDR2 are GTSNPN and SVGIG (reference sequence). V gave up 4 bases and J gave up 5 bases; unmatched junction bases: 8. The CDR3 loop spans 15 amino acids. The CDR3 region has the DNA TGTGCCTGGATGTCGCGGGAGGGTTGGACCGGGGAGCTGTTTTTT. Encoded protein: CAWMSREGWTGELFF. The variable domain in full, completed from reference TRBV30 and TRBJ2-2, reads SQTIHQWPATLVQPVGSPLSLECTVEGTSNPNLYWYRQAAGRGLQLLFYSVGIGQISSEVPQNLSASRPQDRQFILSSKKLLLSDSGFYLCAWMSREGWTGELFFGEGSRLTVL.

This clonotype came up a few times. V and J are TRBV12-3 or TRBV12-4 and TRBJ2-7; D ambiguous. V was shortened by 6 bases and J by 2 bases, with 17 bases between the two germline ends. This CDR3 spans 15 amino acids. This CDR3 is CASSPTTYSPYEQYF. CDR3 nucleotide sequence: TGTGCCAGCAGCCCTACCACGTATTCCCCCTACGAGCAGTACTTC.

V gene TRBV20-1 combines with J gene TRBJ2-2; 7 bases are a match to TRBD1. The germline gives CDR1 DFQATT, CDR2 SNEGSKA (reference sequence). This CDR3 region has 13 residues. The ends lost 5 bases at V and 4 bases at J; junction bases unmatched: 4. CDR3 protein: CSAFPGGTGELFF. For the CDR3, the DNA is TGCAGTGCTTTCCCAGGGGGCACCGGGGAGCTGTTTTTT.

The V and J genes are TRBV6-5 and TRBJ2-2, with D possibly being TRBD1 (6 bases). The V end lost 5 bases, the J end lost 0 bases, and 13 bases lay between the germline ends. CDR1 and CDR2 (germline): MNHEY, SVGAGI. This CDR3 contains 16 residues. Written as DNA, the CDR3 is TGTGCCAGCAGTCTCAGACAGGTTCCGAACACCGGGGAGCTGTTTTTT. Its protein product is CASSLRQVPNTGELFF.

This clonotype has only a few counts. The rearrangement joins TRBV29-1 to TRBJ2-2, with TRBD1 as a possible D gene (6 bases). The CDR3 covers 14 residues. V lost 6 bases, J lost 2 bases, and 13 bases lay in between. The germline V gene encodes CDR1 SQVTM and CDR2 ANQGSEA. The CDR3 coding sequence is TGCAGCGTCAGGGGCGCGTCAAACACCGGGGAGCTGTTTTTT. Residues: CSVRGASNTGELFF.

This clonotype was recorded a few times. The rearrangement uses TRBV21-1 and TRBJ2-3. TRBV21-1 is shown as a pseudogene. The CDR3 is 14 amino acids. CDR3 sequence: CASSKGAITDTQYF. CDR3 DNA sequence: TGTGCCAGCAGCAAAGGCGCCATTACAGATACGCAGTATTTT.

The V call is TRBV6-6, the J call TRBJ1-6; 7 nucleotides match TRBD1. Germline CDR1 reads MNHNY; CDR2 reads SVGAGI (reference sequence). Losses at the gene ends were 6 bases for V and 8 bases for J; bases not matched to a gene: 7. This CDR3 is 14 amino acids long. The CDR3 coding sequence is TGTGCCAGCAGAGTCCGGGACAGATATTCACCCCTCCACTTT. Translation: CASRVRDRYSPLHF.

This clonotype was seen only a few times. This CDR3 is CAWTSRGILNTEAFF. CDR3 coding DNA: TGTGCCTGGACCTCACGAGGGATCTTGAACACTGAAGCTTTCTTT. The rearrangement uses TRBV30 and TRBJ1-1; D remains unclear. Germline V gives CDR1 GTSNPN, CDR2 SVGIG (reference sequence). Trimming cost V 4 bases and J 0 bases, with 15 bases left between them. This CDR3 has 15 residues.

This clonotype was counted a few times. The J gene is TRBJ2-7, the V gene TRBV3-1, with D perhaps given as TRBD1 or TRBD2 (6 bases each). The germline V and J ends were trimmed by 4 bases and 4 bases, with 14 bases remaining between them. The CDR3 is 14 residues long. The germline gives CDR1 LGHDT, CDR2 YNNKEL (reference sequence). This chain's CDR3 is CASSPPGGYYEQYF. The CDR3, as DNA: TGTGCCAGCAGCCCACCCGGGGGCTATTACGAGCAGTACTTC.

The chain combines TRBV12-3 or TRBV12-4 with TRBJ2-7; D call uncertain. The length of the CDR3 is 15 residues. V lost 6 bases and J 4 bases, leaving 19 bases between the germline ends. CDR3 in DNA: TGTGCCAGCAGGCTAGGTGGATACCGTCAATACGAGCAGTACTTC. Translating it yields CASRLGGYRQYEQYF.

The V and J genes are TRBV11-2 and TRBJ1-3; D uncertain. V was shortened by 7 bases and J by 1 base, with 8 bases between the two germline ends. Germline V gene data show CDR1 as SGHAT and CDR2 as FQNNGV. The length of the CDR3 is 13 residues. For the CDR3, the DNA is TGTGCCAGCACCGACGATTCTGGAAACACCATATATTTT. As protein: CASTDDSGNTIYF. The whole variable domain, filled in from reference TRBV11-2 and TRBJ1-3, reads EAGVAQSPRYKIIEKRQSVAFWCNPISGHATLYWYQQILGQGPKLLIQFQNNGVVDDSQLPKDRFSAERLKGVDSTLKIQPAKLEDSAVYLCASTDDSGNTIYFGEGSWLTVV.

This clonotype turned up a few times. V usage is TRBV18 and J usage is TRBJ1-1, with TRBD1 matching over 8 bases. The V gene end was trimmed by 6 bases and the J gene end by 1 base; junction bases not matched to a gene: 10. The CDR3 runs 16 residues. The germline V gene encodes CDR1 KGHSH and CDR2 LQKENI. The CDR3 spells CASSPGQGGGNTEAFF. The CDR3 nucleotides read TGTGCCAGCTCCCCTGGACAGGGCGGGGGGAACACTGAAGCTTTCTTT.

A few counts support this clonotype. The rearrangement links TRBV20-1 to TRBJ2-5, with TRBD2 identical over 15 bases. V lost 3 bases to trimming and J lost 7 bases; unmatched junction nucleotides: 0. Germline values: CDR1 DFQATT, CDR2 SNEGSKA (reference sequence). The CDR3 has 13 amino acids. This chain's CDR3 is CSARGLAGGTQYF. DNA of the CDR3: TGCAGTGCTAGGGGACTAGCGGGGGGGACCCAGTACTTC.

This clonotype occurred once. This chain joins TRBV29-1 and TRBJ1-1; the D gene is possibly TRBD1 (5 bases). Trimming took off 6 bases at V and 1 base at J, with 15 bases between the two ends. The length of the CDR3 is 14 residues. CDR1 and CDR2 from the germline V gene are SQVTM and ANQGSEA. CDR3 protein: CSVETTDKNTEAFF. DNA for the CDR3: TGCAGCGTGGAGACGACAGATAAGAACACTGAAGCTTTCTTT.

This clonotype was seen a few times. The chain couples TRBV7-2 to TRBJ1-1; 7 bases are shared with TRBD1. The CDR3 sequence is 16 residues long. The V and J ends lost 5 bases and 4 bases, in that order; junction bases with no gene match: 13. Germline assignment: CDR1 SGHTA and CDR2 FQGNSA. Written as DNA, the CDR3 is TGTGCCAGCAGCCCCAGGCAGGGGGGAGTACTCACTGAAGCTTTCTTT. Protein product: CASSPRQGGVLTEAFF.

This clonotype appeared a few times. The chain is built from TRBV20-1 and TRBJ2-3; 14 positions match TRBD2. The CDR3 length is 16 residues. V was pared by 5 bases and J by 4 bases, with 8 bases of the junction left unmatched. CDR1 is DFQATT and CDR2 is SNEGSKA in the germline V gene (reference sequence). The CDR3 coding sequence is TGCAGTGCTCCTCGACTAGCGGGAGGGCGGTCAGATACGCAGTATTTT. Translating it yields CSAPRLAGGRSDTQYF.

This clonotype was counted between two and nine times. The chain carries TRBV2 and TRBJ2-7; D uncertain. CDR1 is SNHLY and CDR2 is FYNNEI in the germline V gene. This CDR3 contains 13 residues. V was cut by 2 bases and J by 11 bases, with 16 bases left in between. The CDR3 region is CASSELGLGSEYF. As DNA, the CDR3 is TGTGCCAGCAGTGAATTGGGATTAGGCTCGGAGTACTTC.

The sample holds a few counts of this clonotype. This chain links TRBV6-6 with TRBJ2-2; no reliable D call. V was trimmed by 6 bases and J by 5 bases, leaving 10 bases between them. Per the germline V gene, CDR1 is MNHNY and CDR2 is SVGAGI (reference sequence). The CDR3 totals 13 residues. The CDR3 region has the DNA TGTGCCAGCAGGGGGTCAGGTACCGGGGAGCTGTTTTTT. This codes for CASRGSGTGELFF.